This T cell receptor (beta chain) was captured by sequencing in a study of blood T cell repertoires in COVID-19. About the study: The cDNA or gDNA used as material had been derived from T cells, B-cell-depleted T cells, or PBMCs.

The CDR3 contains 14 residues. V lost 3 bases to trimming and J lost 0 bases, with 8 bases between them. Per the germline V gene, CDR1 is MDHEN and CDR2 is SYDVKM. Original processing methods: Researchers report that nucleated cell counts were estimated from reference gene primer amplification. Here immunoSEQ multiplex PCR was the method, and the copy in TCRdb shows in-frame clones only, minus some. The DNA was the basis for D and trimming; V, J and clone size are from that table. The sample contains around 160,000 clones, 88% of which appear only once. Clinical history as reported by participants underpinned cohort assignment.

This TCR was sampled from a woman aged 25 to 39 with acute COVID-19. The sample taken for sequencing was PBMCs or T cells enriched from blood (not recorded which). The rearrangement joins TRBV28 to TRBJ1-1; D is unresolved. DNA for the CDR3: TGTGCCAGCAGTTTCGGACTCTTGAACACTGAAGCTTTCTTT. Translated, it gives CASSFGLLNTEAFF.